This T cell receptor (beta chain) emerged from a study of blood T cell repertoires in COVID-19. Study-wide background: Samples of COVID-19 (acute and convalescent) were obtained from the United States, Italy and Spain. Sample material is recorded as cDNA or gDNA derived from T cells, B-cell-depleted T cells, or PBMCs.

In the source study's methods: Cell counts per sample came from amplifying reference gene primers. Sequenced by immunoSEQ multiplex PCR; TCRdb stores in-frame clones only, minus some. V and J calls and clone size follow that table, whereas D and trimming were derived from the DNA. The repertoire includes roughly 250,000 clones, more than 70% of them detected once, and around 0.91% sits in the top ten. CDR1 MNHEY and CDR2 SVGAGI come from the germline V gene. The ends were cut back, 6 bases at V and 4 bases at J, with 18 bases in the middle. This CDR3 is built from 15 residues. The receptor's source is a woman aged 40 to 50 who had recovered from COVID-19. Sequenced input: peripheral blood. The chain couples TRBV6-5 to TRBJ2-5, with D uncertain. The CDR3 nucleotides are TGTGCCAGCAGCCCGTATTGGCTAGATGGAGAGACCCAGTACTTC. This gives the protein CASSPYWLDGETQYF.